This T cell receptor (beta chain) derives from a study of control samples from healthy donors and cancer patients. Profiling relied on immunoSEQ multiplex PCR, and the TCRdb table lists in-frame clones only, not all of them. The table records some 100,000 clones, around 89% of them present only once. The table lists this clone with a count of one. Sequences were obtained from blood. The clonotype comes from a woman between 45 and 60 years old in good health.

DNA of the CDR3: TGTGCCAGCAGTGGACAGGGCGGCAATCAGCCCCAGCATTTT. Its translation is CASSGQGGNQPQHF. The chain is built from TRBV28 and TRBJ1-5; 8 bases are shared with TRBD1. From germline, CDR1 is MDHEN and CDR2 SYDVKM. J lost 2 bases, V lost 5 bases, and 2 bases had no gene match. The CDR3 runs 14 residues.